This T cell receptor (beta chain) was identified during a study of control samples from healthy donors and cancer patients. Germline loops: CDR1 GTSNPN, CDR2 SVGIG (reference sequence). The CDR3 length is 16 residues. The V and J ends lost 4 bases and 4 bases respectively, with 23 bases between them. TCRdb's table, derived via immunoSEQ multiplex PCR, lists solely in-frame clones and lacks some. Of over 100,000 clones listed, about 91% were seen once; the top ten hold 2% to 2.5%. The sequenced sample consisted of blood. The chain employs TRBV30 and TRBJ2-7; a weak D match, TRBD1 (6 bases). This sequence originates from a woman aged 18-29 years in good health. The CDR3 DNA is TGTGCCTGGACCCCACCGGGACCAGGGGCTAGGTACGAGCAGTACTTC. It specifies CAWTPPGPGARYEQYF.